This T cell receptor (beta chain) appears in the sequencing data of a study of blood T cell repertoires in COVID-19. Study at large: Donors in the United States, Italy and Spain gave samples during acute or convalescent COVID-19. T cells, B-cell-depleted T cells, or PBMCs supplied cDNA or gDNA.

Under the authors' procedure: How many nucleated cells were present was estimated from reference gene primer amplification. The protocol was immunoSEQ multiplex PCR, while the TCRdb copy is restricted to in-frame clones and leaves out a portion. The V and J calls and clone size are taken from that table; D and trimming were inferred from the DNA. The sample holds under 80,000 clones, approximately 87% seen once. The germline CDR1 and CDR2 sequences are MGHRA and YSYEKL. V was clipped by 5 bases and J by 6 bases, with 23 bases between them. The CDR3 sequence is 17 residues long. Sequences were obtained from peripheral blood. This receptor was identified in a man between 50 and 59 years old with active COVID-19. J is TRBJ2-1 and V is TRBV4-1; D uncertain. In nucleotides, the CDR3 is TGCGCCAGCAGCACCCGTACCTTAGCAGATCTCGGCAATGAGCAGTTCTTC. This sequence encodes CASSTRTLADLGNEQFF.